The next 21 T cell receptor beta chains were all read from a single sample in a study of control samples from healthy donors and cancer patients. Profiling relied on immunoSEQ multiplex PCR, and the TCRdb table lists in-frame clones only, not all of them. This sample has over 85,000 clones, with about 90% found just once. Sequencing used blood. The receptors derive from a woman under 30 in good health.

The V and J genes are TRBV6-5 and TRBJ1-2; D gene unclear. This CDR3 region has 13 residues. Trimming took 10 bases from V and 2 from J, leaving 14 bases between them. Germline V gene data show CDR1 as MNHEY and CDR2 as SVGAGI. The CDR3 DNA follows: TGTGCCACCGGCTTTGGGCAAAACTATGGCTACACCTTC. Its protein is CATGFGQNYGYTF.

The V and J genes are TRBV25-1 and TRBJ2-1, with D perhaps matching TRBD1 or TRBD2 (6 bases each). V was shortened by 1 base and J by 7 bases, with 17 bases between the two germline ends. Germline assignment: CDR1 MGHDK and CDR2 SYGVNS. The CDR3 covers 16 residues. For the CDR3, the DNA is TGTGCCAGCAGTGAATGGGGCCGGGGGCGAAGGAATGAGCAGTTCTTC. Translating it yields CASSEWGRGRRNEQFF.

Only one count was recorded for this clone. The J gene is TRBJ2-1, the V gene TRBV19; D call uncertain. CDR1 is LNHDA and CDR2 is SQIVND in the germline V gene (reference sequence). The CDR3 has 14 amino acids. The V end was cut by 5 bases, the J end by 5 bases, with 13 bases between. CDR3 DNA: TGTGCCAGTAGTGGTCAGGCCACCCACAATGAGCAGTTCTTC. It yields the protein CASSGQATHNEQFF.

This clone was observed a handful of times. The CDR3 DNA is TGCAGTGCTACAAAAACAGCTGAAGCTTTCTTT. This encodes CSATKTAEAFF. The chain is built from TRBV20-1 and TRBJ1-1; D gene ambiguous. V was pared by 4 bases and J by 6 bases, with 9 bases between. The CDR3 sequence is 11 residues long. Per the germline V gene, CDR1 is DFQATT and CDR2 is SNEGSKA (reference sequence).

The chain couples TRBV10-2 to TRBJ1-5; 8 bases fit TRBD1. This CDR3 has 16 residues. Germline assignment: CDR1 WSHSY and CDR2 SAAADI. The trim removed 3 bases at V and 6 bases at J, leaving 10 bases unmatched. CDR3 region: CASSDRGAGGRQPQHF. CDR3 nucleotides: TGCGCCAGCAGTGACAGGGGGGCAGGGGGCCGTCAGCCCCAGCATTTT.

The rearrangement links TRBV6-2 or TRBV6-3 to TRBJ2-1, with 7 bases aligning to TRBD2. The germline gives CDR1 MNHEY, CDR2 SVGEGT. V lost 6 bases to trimming and J lost 6 bases; unmatched junction nucleotides: 17. This CDR3 contains 17 residues. The CDR3 DNA reads as TGTGCCAGCAGCCCCGGGAGCCGGGACTACTTGGTCAATGAGCAGTTCTTC. Protein sequence: CASSPGSRDYLVNEQFF.

Comment on this clone: Relative to the germline gene, one junction end is altered; a read error may explain this. The rearrangement joins TRBV28 to TRBJ1-1; possibly TRBD1 for D (5 bases). CDR1 is MDHEN and CDR2 is SYDVKM in the germline V gene. The CDR3 contains 13 residues. CDR3 nucleotide sequence: TGCTCCTCGTGGGACGGGTTGAACACTGAAGCTTTCTTT. As protein: CSSWDGLNTEAFF.

This chain connects TRBV6-5 to TRBJ1-1, with D perhaps matching TRBD1 (5 bases). The CDR3 consists of 15 residues. The germline gives CDR1 MNHEY, CDR2 SVGAGI. Trimming took off 8 bases at V and 5 bases at J, with 21 bases between the two ends. This CDR3 is CASQLGVGVETEAFF. The CDR3 coding sequence is TGTGCCAGCCAGCTAGGTGTGGGGGTTGAGACTGAAGCTTTCTTT.

The chain carries TRBV6-5 and TRBJ2-7; possibly TRBD1 or TRBD2 for D (6 bases each). This CDR3 is built from 14 residues. Germline V gene sequence: CDR1 MNHEY, CDR2 SVGAGI. Between the trimmed V and J ends, which lost 7 bases and 3 bases, there was a span of 16 bases. In DNA form, the CDR3 reads TGTGCCAGCAAAACTCGGGGGCCGAACTACGAGCAGTACTTC. Amino acid sequence: CASKTRGPNYEQYF.

This clone was seen once. The J gene is TRBJ1-1, the V gene TRBV7-2; D unresolved. CDR1 is SGHTA, CDR2 FQGNSA, per germline. V lost 3 bases, J lost 0 bases, and 5 bases lay in between. CDR3 length: 13 residues. The CDR3 sequence: CASSFNVNTEAFF. The CDR3 nucleotides read TGTGCCAGCAGCTTTAATGTGAACACTGAAGCTTTCTTT.

V is TRBV19 and J is TRBJ2-1; D is possibly TRBD2 (6 bases). V was trimmed by 5 bases and J by 2 bases, leaving 19 bases between them. The CDR3 length is 17 residues. Per the germline V gene, CDR1 is LNHDA and CDR2 is SQIVND (reference sequence). Here the CDR3 DNA reads TGTGCCAGTAGTGTCCTGCAACTAGCCGGAGCCTACAATGAGCAGTTCTTC. Translating gives CASSVLQLAGAYNEQFF.

This chain's CDR3 is CASSYSSGTGGKPQHF. CDR3 in DNA: TGTGCCAGCAGTTACTCTTCTGGAACAGGGGGAAAGCCCCAGCATTTT. V gene TRBV6-6 combines with J gene TRBJ1-5; 8 bases agree with TRBD1. The germline gives CDR1 MNHNY, CDR2 SVGAGI (reference sequence). J lost 8 bases, V lost 0 bases, and 9 bases had no gene match. The CDR3 length is 16 residues.

This chain uses TRBV6-5 with TRBJ2-2, with 11 bases lining up with TRBD2. CDR1 and CDR2 (germline): MNHEY, SVGAGI. Trimming at V came to 6 bases and at J to 3 bases, leaving 3 bases not matched to a gene. The CDR3 has 15 residues. Here the CDR3 reads CASRGLAEHTGELFF. The DNA for the CDR3 is TGTGCCAGCAGGGGACTAGCGGAGCACACCGGGGAGCTGTTTTTT.

The CDR3 loop is CASSRARAGTMNTEAFF. CDR3 coding DNA: TGTGCCAGCAGCCGAGCACGTGCCGGGACAATGAACACTGAAGCTTTCTTT. The J gene is TRBJ1-1, the V gene TRBV11-2, with D perhaps matching TRBD1 (6 bases). Germline V gives CDR1 SGHAT, CDR2 FQNNGV. The germline V and J ends were trimmed by 5 bases and 0 bases, with 19 bases remaining between them. This CDR3 has 17 amino acids.

This chain links TRBV6-1 with TRBJ2-3; possible D gene TRBD2, 5 bases. The germline V and J ends were trimmed by 0 bases and 10 bases, with 5 bases remaining between them. Germline V gives CDR1 MNHNS, CDR2 SASEGT. The CDR3 covers 11 residues. The CDR3 nucleotides read TGTGCCAGCAGTGAAGCCGGGGCGCAGTATTTT. Protein sequence: CASSEAGAQYF.

This clone was observed a handful of times. J is TRBJ2-2 and V is TRBV4-2; 9 bases are shared with TRBD1. Looked up from germline, CDR1 is LGHNA and CDR2 is YNFKEQ. J was trimmed by 4 bases and V by 1 base; bases with no gene match: 7. The CDR3 consists of 17 residues. As DNA, the CDR3 is TGTGCCAGCAGCCAAGTATTTGGACAGGGGATCACCGGGGAGCTGTTTTTT. Translating it yields CASSQVFGQGITGELFF.

The chain combines TRBV29-1 with TRBJ2-2; D is ambiguous. The germline gives CDR1 SQVTM, CDR2 ANQGSEA. Trimming removed 5 bases from V and 2 bases from J, with 9 bases in between. This CDR3 contains 13 residues. The CDR3 DNA reads TGCAGCGTTAATGCCGTTAACACCGGGGAGCTGTTTTTT. Protein sequence: CSVNAVNTGELFF.

This chain links TRBV2 with TRBJ2-5, with TRBD2 as a possible D gene (7 bases). Germline V lookup: CDR1 SNHLY, CDR2 FYNNEI. V was clipped by 6 bases and J by 0 bases, with 26 bases between them. CDR3 length equals 19 residues. The CDR3 protein is CASREGRKGGSLYQETQYF. CDR3 sequence (DNA): TGTGCCAGCAGAGAGGGGAGGAAGGGGGGGAGTTTGTACCAAGAGACCCAGTACTTC.

DNA of the CDR3: TGTGCCAGCAGCGTAGAGTTACAGTCACCTAGCACAGATACGCAGTATTTT. This sequence encodes CASSVELQSPSTDTQYF. V is TRBV9 and J is TRBJ2-3; the D is unclear. The CDR3 extends over 17 amino acids. Trimming took off 0 bases at V and 0 bases at J, with 14 bases between the two ends. Looked up from germline, CDR1 is SGDLS and CDR2 is YYNGEE.

V gene TRBV15 combines with J gene TRBJ1-5; D gene unclear. Looked up from germline, CDR1 is LNHNV and CDR2 is YYDKDF (reference sequence). This CDR3 spans 15 amino acids. Trimming shortened V by 0 bases and J by 1 base, and 7 bases separated the two germline ends. CDR3 in amino acids: CATSREWGSNQPQHF. DNA for the CDR3: TGTGCCACCAGCAGAGAATGGGGAAGCAATCAGCCCCAGCATTTT. The variable domain in full, with the rest retrieved from reference TRBV15 and TRBJ1-5, is DAMVIQNPRYQVTQFGKPVTLSCSQTLNHNVMYWYQQKSSQAPKLLFHYYDKDFNNEADTPDNFQSRRPNTSFCFLDIRSPGLGDTAMYLCATSREWGSNQPQHFGDGTRLSIL.

The V gene is TRBV19, the J gene TRBJ2-5; TRBD1 matches 7 bases. Germline V lookup: CDR1 LNHDA, CDR2 SQIVND (reference sequence). V was pared by 1 base and J by 2 bases, with 1 base of the junction left unmatched. The CDR3 has 14 residues. CDR3 in amino acids: CASSIGTGQETQYF. CDR3 nucleotide sequence: TGTGCCAGTAGTATAGGGACAGGACAAGAGACCCAGTACTTC.